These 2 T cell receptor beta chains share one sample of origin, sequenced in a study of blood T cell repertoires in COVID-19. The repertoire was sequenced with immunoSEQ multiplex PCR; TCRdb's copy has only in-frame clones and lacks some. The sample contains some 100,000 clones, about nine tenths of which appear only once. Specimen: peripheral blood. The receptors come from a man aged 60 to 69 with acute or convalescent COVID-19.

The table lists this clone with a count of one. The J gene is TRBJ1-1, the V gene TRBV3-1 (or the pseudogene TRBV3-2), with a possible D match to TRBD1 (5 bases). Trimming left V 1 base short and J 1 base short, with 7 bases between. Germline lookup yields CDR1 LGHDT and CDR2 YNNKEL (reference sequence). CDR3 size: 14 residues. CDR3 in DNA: TGTGCCAGCAGCCAAGCCAGGGCGAACACTGAAGCTTTCTTT. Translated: CASSQARANTEAFF.

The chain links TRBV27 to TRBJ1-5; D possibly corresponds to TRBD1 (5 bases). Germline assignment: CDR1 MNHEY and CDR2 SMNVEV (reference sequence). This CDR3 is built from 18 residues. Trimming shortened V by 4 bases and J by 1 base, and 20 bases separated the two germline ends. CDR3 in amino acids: CASSYQSREAKSNQPQHF. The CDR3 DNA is TGTGCCAGCAGTTATCAAAGCAGGGAGGCCAAAAGCAATCAGCCCCAGCATTTT.